Listed below are T cell receptor beta chains from one sample, sequenced in a study of T-cell reconstitution after alpha-beta-depleted transplantation in children. MiXCR, applied by TCRdb to the PCR reads, yields one record per CDR3 protein. In the table there are approximately 200,000 distinct CDR3 sequences, 14% to 15% of which are singletons. The specimen was PBMCs from the stem cell graft donor, collected from the stem cell graft. These receptors all come from a human donor who donated a stem cell graft to a child with acute lymphoblastic leukemia. The CDR3 runs from the conserved cysteine through the conserved F or W. Each record gives: V gene, D gene, J gene, clone size, CDR3 DNA, CDR3 protein. D genes are given only for firm matches. Clone size is shown for a subset of rows, as once, few, many or a class of expanded clone.

TRBV20-1	TRBD2	TRBJ2-2	few	TGCAGTGCTAGAGATCCTACTAGCGGTCCTCGGGGCGGGGAGCTGTTTTTT	CSARDPTSGPRGGELFF
TRBV27	TRBD1	TRBJ2-7	many	TGTGCCAGCAGTCCCATCGGACAGGGTCGCTGGGCCTACGAGCAGTACTTC	CASSPIGQGRWAYEQYF
TRBV12-3/TRBV12-4	TRBD2	TRBJ2-3	many	TGTGCCAGCAGCCCTACCCCCGGACTAGCGGACACAGATACGCAGTATTTT	CASSPTPGLADTDTQYF
TRBV7-9	.	TRBJ2-7	many	TGTGCCAGCGGCTACGGCGAGCAGTACTTC	CASGYGEQYF
TRBV15	.	TRBJ2-7	.	TGTGCCACCAGCTTATGGGGCACCTACGAGCAGTACTTC	CATSLWGTYEQYF
TRBV6-2/TRBV6-3	TRBD2	TRBJ2-1	many	TGTGCCAGCACCCCGGGACTAGCTAGACATGAGCAGTTCTTC	CASTPGLARHEQFF
TRBV10-2	TRBD1	TRBJ2-5	many	TGCGCCAGCAGTCCCCCGGGACAGCAAGAGACCCAGTACTTC	CASSPPGQQETQYF
TRBV5-1	.	TRBJ1-2	many	TGCGCCAGCAGCTTGGAACAGGGTGGTAACTATGGCTACACCTTC	CASSLEQGGNYGYTF
TRBV28	TRBD1	TRBJ1-4	many	TGTGCCAGCAGTTCGTTCGACAGGGGTTGGCTTGCCGAAAAACTGTTTTTT	CASSSFDRGWLAEKLFF
TRBV18	.	TRBJ2-2	many	TGTGCCAGCTCACCATTCTCGCCGAACACCGGGGAGCTGTTTTTT	CASSPFSPNTGELFF
TRBV19	.	TRBJ1-1	few	TGTGCCAGTAGCATGGGGGGTAACACTGAAGCTTTCTTT	CASSMGGNTEAFF
TRBV10-3	.	TRBJ2-7	many	TGTGCCATCAGTGACCCCGGGACGGGCTACGAGCAGTACTTC	CAISDPGTGYEQYF
TRBV11-3	.	TRBJ1-4	many	TGTGCCAGCACCCTCAAACCAGGAACTAATGAAAAACTGTTTTTT	CASTLKPGTNEKLFF
TRBV6-5	TRBD1	TRBJ1-4	many	TGTGCCAGCAGTTACTCGACAGGGGAAGCGGGGGAAAAACTGTTTTTT	CASSYSTGEAGEKLFF
TRBV7-9	.	TRBJ2-3	.	TGTGCCAGCAGCTTATACACAGATACGCAGAATTTT	CASSLYTDTQNF
TRBV2	TRBD2	TRBJ2-2	.	TGTGCCAGCAGGAGACTAGCGGGAGGCGGGGAGCTGTTTTTT	CASRRLAGGGELFF
TRBV5-1	TRBD2	TRBJ2-1	many	TGCGCCAGCAGCTTGGGAAGCGGGGGAGGGGGCTCCTACAATGAGCAGTTCTTC	CASSLGSGGGGSYNEQFF
TRBV18	.	TRBJ1-4	.	TGTGCCAGCTCACCGACCGGGCAGTGGCTGTTTTTT	CASSPTGQWLFF
TRBV4-1	.	TRBJ2-1	many	TGCGCCAGCAGCCAATCCGTGAGTTACCAGAACAATGAGCAGTTCTTC	CASSQSVSYQNNEQFF
TRBV20-1	.	TRBJ1-1	many	TGCAGTGCTAGGGGGCCACCTTACACTGAAGCTTTCTTT	CSARGPPYTEAFF
TRBV20-1	TRBD2	TRBJ2-7	many	TGCAGTGCTAGAGCCTTAGCGGGCACCTACGAGCAGTACTTC	CSARALAGTYEQYF
TRBV27	TRBD1	TRBJ2-5	many	TGTGCCAGCACCTTAAACCGGGACAGGGGTTCGCAAGAGACCCAGTACTTC	CASTLNRDRGSQETQYF
TRBV7-6	TRBD2	TRBJ2-7	many	TGTGCCAGCAGCGCCGCACTAGCGACCTACGAGCAGTACTTC	CASSAALATYEQYF
TRBV6-1	.	TRBJ2-7	few	TGTGCCAGCAGCCCAACGGACTCCCTGAGCTCCTACGAGCAGTACTTC	CASSPTDSLSSYEQYF
TRBV5-1	TRBD2	TRBJ2-7	many	TGCGCCAGCAGCTTGGAGTCTAGCGGGTACGAGCAGTACTTC	CASSLESSGYEQYF
TRBV5-4	.	TRBJ1-4	many	TGTGCCAGCAGCGGAGGGACCTCTCTCAGGGGAAAACTGTTTTTT	CASSGGTSLRGKLFF
TRBV2	.	TRBJ1-5	once	TGTGCCAGCAGTGATTCGGGCCAGCCCCAGCATTTT	CASSDSGQPQHF
TRBV11-3	.	TRBJ2-5	.	TGTGCCAGCAGCTTGGGAATTCAGACCCAGTACTTC	CASSLGIQTQYF
TRBV25-1	TRBD1	TRBJ2-1	.	TGTGCCAGCGCCCCGGACAGGGTCAACTACAATGAGCAGTTCTTC	CASAPDRVNYNEQFF
TRBV5-1	.	TRBJ2-1	many	TGCGCCAGCAGCTTGGGGGACATTACTACAGGTGAGCAGTTCTTC	CASSLGDITTGEQFF
TRBV18	TRBD1	TRBJ2-1	many	TGTGCCAGCTCACCACCAGGGACAGAAGGAGGTGAGCAGTTCTTC	CASSPPGTEGGEQFF
TRBV5-1	.	TRBJ2-2	many	TGCGCCAGCAGCTTGGAACAACAGACGAACACCGGGGAGCTGTTTTTT	CASSLEQQTNTGELFF
TRBV18	.	TRBJ2-7	.	TGTGCCAGCTCACCCGTTGAGGTCTCCTACGAGCAGTACTTC	CASSPVEVSYEQYF
TRBV20-1	TRBD1	TRBJ1-5	few	TGCAGTGCAGCTCCGGGACAGGGGGCTTCTGTGCAGCCCCAGCATTTT	CSAAPGQGASVQPQHF
TRBV27	.	TRBJ2-2	.	TGTGCCAGCAGTCCCGGACCCGCTAGGGGGGAGCTGTTTTTT	CASSPGPARGELFF
TRBV19	.	TRBJ2-4	many	TGTGCCAGTAGTATAGAAGGAAACATTCAGTACTTC	CASSIEGNIQYF
TRBV12-3/TRBV12-4	.	TRBJ1-1	many	TGTGCCAGCAGTCTGGCGGGACAACTGAACACTGAAGCTTTCTTT	CASSLAGQLNTEAFF
TRBV5-1	.	TRBJ2-7	many	TGCGCCAGCAGCAAGGCTGAGGGGCCCTACGAGCAGTACTTC	CASSKAEGPYEQYF
TRBV20-1	.	TRBJ1-6	many	TGCAGTGCTAGAGAACTCGATAATTCACCCCTCCACTTT	CSARELDNSPLHF
TRBV12-3/TRBV12-4	.	TRBJ2-7	many	TGTGCCAGCAGTTGGGGACGGGGGTCCTACGAGCAGTACTTC	CASSWGRGSYEQYF